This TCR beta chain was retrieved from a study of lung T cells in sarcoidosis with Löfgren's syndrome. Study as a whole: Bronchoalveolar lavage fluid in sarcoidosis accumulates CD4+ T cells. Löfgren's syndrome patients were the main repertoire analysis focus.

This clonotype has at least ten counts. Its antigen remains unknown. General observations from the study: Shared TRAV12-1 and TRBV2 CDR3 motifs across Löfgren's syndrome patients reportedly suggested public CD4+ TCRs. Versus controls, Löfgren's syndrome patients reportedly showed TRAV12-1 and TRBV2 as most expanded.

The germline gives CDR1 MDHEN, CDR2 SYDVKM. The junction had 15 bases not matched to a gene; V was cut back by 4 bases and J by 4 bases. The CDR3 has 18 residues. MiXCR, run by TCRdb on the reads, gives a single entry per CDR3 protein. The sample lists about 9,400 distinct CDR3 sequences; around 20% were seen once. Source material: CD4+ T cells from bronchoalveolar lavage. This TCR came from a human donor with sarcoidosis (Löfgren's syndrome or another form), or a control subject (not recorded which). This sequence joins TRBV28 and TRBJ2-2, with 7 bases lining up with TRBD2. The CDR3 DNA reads TGTGCCAGCAGTTCCTTGGCTAGCGGAATCTGGCGCACCGGGGAGCTGTTTTTT. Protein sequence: CASSSLASGIWRTGELFF.